The table lists the clone carrying this TCR beta chain with a few counts. Its antigen is not identified. Via MiXCR, TCRdb re-called the multiplex PCR reads, giving one row per CDR3 protein. The profile shows about 270,000 distinct CDR3 sequences, 30% to 35% of them singletons. The CDR3 has 16 residues. Per germline, CDR1 SGHDT and CDR2 YYEEEE. Trimming removed 4 bases from V and 8 bases from J, with 22 bases in between. The data originate from a study of breast tumors, draining lymph nodes, adjacent tissues. Study results and limitations: Compared with lymph nodes, tumors were less diverse; compared with nontumor tissue, more.

Breast cancer patients provided tissue from their axillary draining lymph nodes. The rearrangement links TRBV5-6 to TRBJ2-1; TRBD1 or TRBD2 may be the D gene (5 bases each). Sequencing was performed on axillary lymph node tissue. The sequence came from a female donor with breast cancer. Some clones in this sample may be carry-over from other donors' samples. The CDR3: CASSLLGDAARDEQFF. CDR3 bases: TGTGCCAGCAGCCTCCTGGGGGACGCCGCACGGGATGAGCAGTTCTTC. Full variable domain (rest looked up from reference TRBV5-6 and TRBJ2-1): DAGVTQSPTHLIKTRGQQVTLRCSPKSGHDTVSWYQQALGQGPQFIFQYYEEEERQRGNFPDRFSGHQFPNYSSELNVNALLLGDSALYLCASSLLGDAARDEQFFGPGTRLTVL.